The clone carrying this TCR beta chain was observed a handful of times. This specimen belongs to a study of PD-1 blockade in classical Hodgkin lymphoma. Study summary: The nivolumab dose that patients received was 3 mg/kg, given intravenously every 2 weeks.

The assay was immunoSEQ multiplex PCR, and TCRdb's table has in-frame clones only and misses some. The repertoire includes just over 50,000 clones, over 60% of them detected once, and about 15% sits in the top ten. CDR3 size: 12 residues. The germline V gene has CDR1 SQVTM and CDR2 ANQGSEA. V lost 7 bases and J 3 bases, leaving 12 bases between the germline ends. Every patient had relapsed following autologous stem cell transplantation, and cohorts differed in brentuximab vedotin exposure. Best overall response was complete response, partial response or progressive disease in these relapsed/refractory classical Hodgkin lymphoma patients.

The J gene is TRBJ2-5, the V gene TRBV29-1; D remains ambiguous. Here the sequenced sample was peripheral blood mononuclear cells (PBMCs), taken before the second cycle of nivolumab. The TCR sequence derives from a human donor with classical Hodgkin lymphoma. Here the CDR3 DNA reads TGCAGCGCCGCAGGCTTGGAAGAGACCCAGTACTTC. Amino acids: CSAAGLEETQYF.